This T cell receptor beta chain was recorded in a study of shared clonotypes between healthy human individuals. V was cut by 4 bases and J by 0 bases, with 11 bases left in between. There are 14 residues in the CDR3. Looked up from germline, CDR1 is SQVTM and CDR2 is ANQGSEA. TCRdb's copy holds only in-frame clones and misses some; the assay was immunoSEQ multiplex PCR. In the table there are about 1.5 million clones, around 95% of which are singletons. Donors were healthy HIV-negative adults without recent acute infections or vaccinations. The clonotype originates from a man aged 25 to 45 in good health. The J gene is TRBJ2-3, the V gene TRBV29-1, with D perhaps being TRBD1 or TRBD2 (6 bases each). The sample taken for sequencing was naive CD4+ T cells sorted from blood. Stated subset: CD45RA+ positively selected. CDR3: CSVVSGASTDTQYF. As DNA, the CDR3 is TGCAGCGTTGTATCGGGGGCTAGCACAGATACGCAGTATTTT.